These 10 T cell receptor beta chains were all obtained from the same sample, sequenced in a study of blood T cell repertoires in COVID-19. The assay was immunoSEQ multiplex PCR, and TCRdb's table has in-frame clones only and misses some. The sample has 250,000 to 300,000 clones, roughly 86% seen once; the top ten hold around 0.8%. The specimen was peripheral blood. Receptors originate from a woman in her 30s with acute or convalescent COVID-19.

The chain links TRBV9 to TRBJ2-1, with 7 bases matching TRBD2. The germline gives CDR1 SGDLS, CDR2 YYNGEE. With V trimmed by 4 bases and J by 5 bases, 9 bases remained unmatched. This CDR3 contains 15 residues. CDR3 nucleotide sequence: TGTGCCAGCAGCCCTGAAGGACTAGATAACAATGAGCAGTTCTTC. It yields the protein CASSPEGLDNNEQFF.

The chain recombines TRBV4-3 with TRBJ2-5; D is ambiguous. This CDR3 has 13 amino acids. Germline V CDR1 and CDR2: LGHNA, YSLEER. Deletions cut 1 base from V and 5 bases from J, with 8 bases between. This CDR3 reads CASSQGLRETQYF. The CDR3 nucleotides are TGCGCCAGCAGCCAAGGACTGAGGGAGACCCAGTACTTC.

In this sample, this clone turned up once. CDR3 residues: CASSFESRTGEAFF. For the CDR3, the DNA is TGCGCCAGCAGCTTTGAGTCAAGAACGGGTGAAGCTTTCTTT. The chain joins TRBV5-1 to TRBJ1-1; D is unresolved. Germline assignment: CDR1 SGHRS and CDR2 YFSETQ. This CDR3 is built from 14 residues. Trimming shortened V by 2 bases and J by 7 bases, and 15 bases separated the two germline ends.

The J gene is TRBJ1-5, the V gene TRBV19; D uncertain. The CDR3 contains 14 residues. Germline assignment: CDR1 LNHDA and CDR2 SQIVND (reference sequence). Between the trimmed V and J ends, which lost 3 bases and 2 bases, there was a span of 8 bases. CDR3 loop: CASSMTRGNQPQHF. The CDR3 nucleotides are TGTGCCAGTAGTATGACGAGGGGCAATCAGCCCCAGCATTTT.

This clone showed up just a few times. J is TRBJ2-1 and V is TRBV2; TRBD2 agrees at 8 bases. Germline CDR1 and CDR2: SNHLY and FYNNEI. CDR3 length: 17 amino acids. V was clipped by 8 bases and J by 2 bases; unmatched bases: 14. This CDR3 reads CASLPPVSSGTYNEQFF. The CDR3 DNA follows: TGTGCCAGCCTCCCCCCTGTTAGTAGCGGGACCTACAATGAGCAGTTCTTC.

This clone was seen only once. The CDR3 DNA follows: TGTGCCAGCTCCCTTTCGGGACTAGCCGACAATGAGCAGTTCTTC. Encoded protein: CASSLSGLADNEQFF. The chain employs TRBV18 and TRBJ2-1; 9 bases match TRBD2. The V gene end was trimmed by 6 bases and the J gene end by 5 bases; junction bases not matched to a gene: 8. Germline V gene sequence: CDR1 KGHSH, CDR2 LQKENI. This CDR3 has 15 amino acids.

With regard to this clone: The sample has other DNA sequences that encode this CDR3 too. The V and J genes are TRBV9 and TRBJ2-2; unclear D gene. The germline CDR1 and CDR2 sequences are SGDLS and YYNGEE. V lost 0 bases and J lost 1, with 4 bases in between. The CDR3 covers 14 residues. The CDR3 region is CASSVAVNTGELFF. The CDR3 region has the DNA TGTGCCAGCAGCGTAGCTGTGAACACCGGGGAGCTGTTTTTT.

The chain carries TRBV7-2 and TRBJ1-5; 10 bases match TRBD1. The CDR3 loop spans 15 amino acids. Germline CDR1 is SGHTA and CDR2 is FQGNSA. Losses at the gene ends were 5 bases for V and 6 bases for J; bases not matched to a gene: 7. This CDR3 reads CASSERQGARQPQHF. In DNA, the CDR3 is TGTGCCAGCAGCGAACGACAGGGGGCGCGTCAGCCCCAGCATTTT.

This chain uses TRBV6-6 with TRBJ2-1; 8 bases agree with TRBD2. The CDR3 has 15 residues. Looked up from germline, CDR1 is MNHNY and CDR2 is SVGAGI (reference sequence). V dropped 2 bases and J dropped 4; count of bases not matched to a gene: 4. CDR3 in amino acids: CASSYPTSGYNEQFF. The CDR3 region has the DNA TGTGCCAGCAGTTACCCCACTAGCGGTTACAATGAGCAGTTCTTC.

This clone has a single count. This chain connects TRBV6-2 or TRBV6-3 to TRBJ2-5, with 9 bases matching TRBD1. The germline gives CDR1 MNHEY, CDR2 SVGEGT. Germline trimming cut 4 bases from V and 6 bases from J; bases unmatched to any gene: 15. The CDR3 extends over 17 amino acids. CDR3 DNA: TGTGCCAGCAGTTCGGGACAGGGTCTCTCGGAGGGGAAGACCCAGTACTTC. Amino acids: CASSSGQGLSEGKTQYF.